This paragraph reports one T cell receptor (beta chain). This specimen belongs to a study of blood T cell repertoires in COVID-19. Overall study context: PBMCs, B-cell-depleted T cells, or T cells were the source of the cDNA or gDNA that made up the material.

There are 13 residues in the CDR3. V gave up 7 bases and J gave up 5 bases; unmatched junction bases: 5. CDR1 is SGHRS, CDR2 YFSETQ, per germline. Measured with immunoSEQ multiplex PCR; TCRdb has only the in-frame clones, and not every one. The data show 250,000 to 350,000 clones, around 84% seen once. The specimen was peripheral blood. The chain recombines TRBV5-1 with TRBJ2-1; 8 bases map to TRBD1. The TCR comes from a human donor with COVID-19, enrolled during active disease. The donor label of this sample is uncertain. This chain's CDR3 is CASEDRANNEQFF. The CDR3 bases are TGCGCCAGCGAGGACAGGGCTAACAATGAGCAGTTCTTC.